The present T cell receptor beta chain was sequenced within a study of cytotoxic CD8 clonotypes in ibrutinib-treated CLL. Study information: Patients attained approximately 24 partial and 2 complete responses; at median around 67 months, approximately 14 remained remitted while around 12 progressed. The study's findings and limits: Baseline clonality, above age-matched healthy donor levels, tracked circulating CD8+ T-cell counts.

Library input was roughly 1.8 micrograms of DNA from cryopreserved PBMCs. The germline gives CDR1 SQVTM, CDR2 ANQGSEA. V gave up 7 bases and J gave up 4 bases, with 9 bases separating them. This CDR3 is built from 11 residues. Only in-frame clones appear in the TCRdb table, and some are missing; sequencing was by immunoSEQ multiplex PCR. The table lists over 45,000 clones, 50% to 70% of them singletons. A word on this clone: The antigen is unknown.

Sequenced here: PBMCs, sampled after 24 months of ibrutinib treatment. This sequence originates from a human donor with chronic lymphocytic leukemia. The J gene is TRBJ2-3, the V gene TRBV29-1; D remains unclear. CDR3 sequence (DNA): TGCAGCGGAGACGAGGCAGATACGCAGTATTTT. Translated: CSGDEADTQYF.